This T cell receptor beta chain was retrieved from a study of cytomegalovirus exposure and HLA in healthy donors. Across the study: A prior study identified 110 million or so unique TCR beta sequences from 150 million to 200 million T cells. Whole-study results and caveats: The authors later linked a missense DCLRE1C variant to TCR beta V- and J-gene trimming. A further, later analysis showed that HLA-associated TCR beta chains (compared with equally common others) were more clonally expanded. Later analysis showed TCR association rates varying by HLA locus, highest for DRB1 and lowest for HLA-C.

About this clone: Its antigen is currently unknown.

The CDR3 has 14 residues. Trimming cost V 5 bases and J 3 bases, with 13 bases left between them. The germline V gene has CDR1 SEHNR and CDR2 FQNEAQ (reference sequence). PCR involved 60 Vbeta and 13 Jbeta primers. Clones were sequenced by immunoSEQ multiplex PCR, and TCRdb holds only the in-frame ones, with some missing. The table shows more than 110,000 clones, with more than 60% occurring only once. The receptor was isolated from a male donor in good health and CMV-seronegative. Sequenced input: PBMCs. The chain employs TRBV7-9 and TRBJ2-5, with D unresolved. As DNA, the CDR3 is TGTGCCAGCAGCCAACTACGGAGAGAAGAGACCCAGTACTTC. This sequence encodes CASSQLRREETQYF.